What follows are 13 T cell receptor beta chains derived from one specimen sequenced in a study of control samples from healthy donors and cancer patients. The data were produced by immunoSEQ multiplex PCR, yet TCRdb's version contains in-frame clones alone and is incomplete. The sample records some 200,000 clones, roughly 89% being singletons. The specimen was blood. The receptor set was obtained from a woman in her twenties or thirties in good health.

CDR3 DNA: TGTGCCAGCTCACAGGACCCTGGCTATGGCTACACCTTC. It translates to CASSQDPGYGYTF. The chain links TRBV18 to TRBJ1-2; D unresolved. The germline CDR1 and CDR2 sequences are KGHSH and LQKENI. The CDR3 length is 13 residues. The V and J ends lost 4 bases and 4 bases respectively, with 10 bases between them.

This chain links TRBV25-1 with TRBJ1-2, with D perhaps matching TRBD1 (6 bases). V lost 1 base and J 3 bases, leaving 12 bases between the germline ends. The germline CDR1 and CDR2 sequences are MGHDK and SYGVNS. The CDR3 is 15 residues long. The CDR3 loop reads CASSEWGGRYYGYTF. CDR3 in DNA: TGTGCCAGCAGTGAATGGGGGGGGCGATACTATGGCTACACCTTC.

The V and J genes are TRBV18 and TRBJ1-1; D gene unclear. Trimming took 4 bases from V and 2 from J, leaving 5 bases between them. Looked up from germline, CDR1 is KGHSH and CDR2 is LQKENI. This CDR3 has 12 amino acids. The CDR3 nucleotides are TGTGCCAGCTCACAGTACAACACTGAAGCTTTCTTT. Translating gives CASSQYNTEAFF.

The chain is built from TRBV11-2 and TRBJ2-5; D gene uncertain. CDR1 is SGHAT, CDR2 FQNNGV, per germline. Trimming cost V 2 bases and J 1 base, with 8 bases left between them. The CDR3 covers 14 residues. This chain's CDR3 is CASSLIHPQETQYF. CDR3 DNA sequence: TGTGCCAGCAGCTTAATCCACCCCCAAGAGACCCAGTACTTC.

V usage is TRBV3-1 (or the pseudogene TRBV3-2) and J usage is TRBJ2-1; 11 nucleotides line up with TRBD2. Germline V lookup: CDR1 LGHDT, CDR2 YNNKEL (reference sequence). V shed 0 bases, J shed 11 bases, and the junction held 6 bases outside the gene matches. This CDR3 has 15 residues. DNA for the CDR3: TGTGCCAGCAGCCAAGAGTGGCTAGCGGGGGGCCAGCAGTTCTTC. It translates to CASSQEWLAGGQQFF.

This clone was seen only once. The rearrangement links TRBV5-1 to TRBJ2-7; D remains ambiguous. The CDR3 spans 13 residues. Germline assignment: CDR1 SGHRS and CDR2 YFSETQ. V lost 0 bases and J lost 3, with 7 bases in between. The CDR3 DNA reads TGCGCCAGCAGCTTGGACGCTAGCTACGAGCAGTACTTC. Residues: CASSLDASYEQYF.

The V and J genes are TRBV5-4 and TRBJ2-3; 9 bases align to TRBD2. With V trimmed by 4 bases and J by 1 base, 4 bases remained unmatched. The CDR3 has 15 residues. CDR1 SGHNT and CDR2 YYREEE come from the germline V gene (reference sequence). The CDR3 loop reads CASSPQRGGTDTQYF. The CDR3 DNA reads as TGTGCCAGCAGCCCCCAGCGGGGGGGCACAGATACGCAGTATTTT.

V and J are TRBV7-2 and TRBJ2-3; D remains ambiguous. This CDR3 contains 14 residues. V was clipped by 1 base and J by 2 bases, with 7 bases between them. Germline V gene data show CDR1 as SGHTA and CDR2 as FQGNSA. For the CDR3, the DNA is TGTGCCAGCAGCTTAGGGGCGCCCACAGATACGCAGTATTTT. This gives the protein CASSLGAPTDTQYF.

This chain joins TRBV19 and TRBJ1-2; 11 nucleotides align to TRBD1. V gave up 2 bases and J gave up 4 bases; unmatched junction bases: 3. Germline CDR1 and CDR2: LNHDA and SQIVND (reference sequence). CDR3 length: 15 amino acids. Written as DNA, the CDR3 is TGTGCCAGTAGTATACCGGGACAGGGGGTCTATGGCTACACCTTC. It translates to CASSIPGQGVYGYTF.

This chain uses TRBV7-2 with TRBJ2-2; 12 nucleotides line up with TRBD2. This CDR3 is built from 16 residues. V was clipped by 4 bases and J by 9 bases; unmatched bases: 9. Germline V gene lookup returns CDR1 SGHTA and CDR2 FQGNSA. The CDR3, as DNA: TGTGCCAGCAGCTCGCGGACTAGCGGGGACTACCGGGAGCTGTTTTTT. Protein product: CASSSRTSGDYRELFF.

The rearrangement uses TRBV12-3 or TRBV12-4 and TRBJ1-2; 12 bases align to TRBD1. V shed 7 bases, J shed 7 bases, and the junction held 1 base outside the gene matches. This CDR3 has 12 amino acids. CDR3 sequence reads: CASKGQGAGYTF. The CDR3 bases are TGTGCCAGCAAGGGACAGGGGGCTGGCTACACCTTC.

This rearrangement joins TRBV5-6 to TRBJ2-2; TRBD2 might be the D (5 bases). Germline CDR1 reads SGHDT; CDR2 reads YYEEEE. CDR3 length equals 15 residues. Trimming removed 0 bases from V and 5 bases from J, with 11 bases in between. The CDR3 DNA is TGTGCCAGCAGCTTGGGGTCTAGCCGGACCGGGGAGCTGTTTTTT. This translates into CASSLGSSRTGELFF.

The V gene is TRBV6-6, the J gene TRBJ2-3; 10 nucleotides align to TRBD2. Germline assignment: CDR1 MNHNY and CDR2 SVGAGI (reference sequence). The CDR3 has 15 residues. Trimming removed 5 bases from V and 1 base from J; junction bases left unmatched: 3. Here the CDR3 DNA reads TGTGCCAGCAGTCCCGGGACTAGCGGCACAGATACGCAGTATTTT. It yields the protein CASSPGTSGTDTQYF.